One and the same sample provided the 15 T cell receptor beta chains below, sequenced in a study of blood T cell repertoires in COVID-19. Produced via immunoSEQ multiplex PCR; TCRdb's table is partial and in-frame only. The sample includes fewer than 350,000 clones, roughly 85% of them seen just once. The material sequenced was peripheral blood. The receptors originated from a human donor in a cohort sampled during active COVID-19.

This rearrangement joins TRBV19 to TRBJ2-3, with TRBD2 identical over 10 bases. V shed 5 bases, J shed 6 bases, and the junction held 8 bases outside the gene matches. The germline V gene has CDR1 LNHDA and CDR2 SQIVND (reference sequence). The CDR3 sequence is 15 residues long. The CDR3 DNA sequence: TGTGCCAGTAGTTCCACTAGCGGGGCTGGGGATACGCAGTATTTT. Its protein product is CASSSTSGAGDTQYF.

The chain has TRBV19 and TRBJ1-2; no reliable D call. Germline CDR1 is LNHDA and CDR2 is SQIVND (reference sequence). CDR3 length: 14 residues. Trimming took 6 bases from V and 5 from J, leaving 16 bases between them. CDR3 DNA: TGTGCCAGTAGGAGGGATATAGTCGAGTATGGCTACACCTTC. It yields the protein CASRRDIVEYGYTF.

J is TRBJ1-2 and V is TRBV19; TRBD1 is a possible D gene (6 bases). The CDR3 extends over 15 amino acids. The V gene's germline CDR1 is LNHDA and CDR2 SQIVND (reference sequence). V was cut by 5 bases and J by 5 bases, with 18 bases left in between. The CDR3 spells CASSVGDNPIYGYTF. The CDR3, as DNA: TGTGCCAGTAGTGTAGGGGACAACCCAATTTATGGCTACACCTTC.

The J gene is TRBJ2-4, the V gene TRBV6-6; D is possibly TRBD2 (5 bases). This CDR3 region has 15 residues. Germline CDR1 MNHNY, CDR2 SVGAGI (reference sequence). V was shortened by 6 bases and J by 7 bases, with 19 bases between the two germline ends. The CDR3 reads CASRTDLPEENIQYF. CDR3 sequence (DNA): TGTGCCAGCAGAACTGATCTGCCGGAGGAGAACATTCAGTACTTC.

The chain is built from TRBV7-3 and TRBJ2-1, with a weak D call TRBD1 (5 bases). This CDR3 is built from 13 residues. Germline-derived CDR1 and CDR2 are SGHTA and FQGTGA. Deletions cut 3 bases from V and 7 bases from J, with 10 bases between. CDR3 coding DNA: TGTGCCAGCAGCTTCGGACAAGCGAATGAGCAGTTCTTC. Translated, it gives CASSFGQANEQFF.

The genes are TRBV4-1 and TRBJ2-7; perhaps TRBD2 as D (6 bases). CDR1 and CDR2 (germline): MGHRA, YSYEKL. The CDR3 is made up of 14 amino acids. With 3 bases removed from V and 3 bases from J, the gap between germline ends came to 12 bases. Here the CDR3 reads CASSQASVNYEQYF. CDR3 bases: TGCGCCAGCAGCCAGGCTAGCGTTAACTACGAGCAGTACTTC.

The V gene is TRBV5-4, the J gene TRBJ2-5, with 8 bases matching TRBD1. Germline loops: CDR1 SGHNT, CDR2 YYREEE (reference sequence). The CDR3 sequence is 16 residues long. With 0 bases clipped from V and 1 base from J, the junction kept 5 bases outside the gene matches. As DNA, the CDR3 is TGTGCCAGCAGCTTGGGGGGGACAGGAATCCAAGAGACCCAGTACTTC. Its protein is CASSLGGTGIQETQYF. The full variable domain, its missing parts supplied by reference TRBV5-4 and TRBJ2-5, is ETGVTQSPTHLIKTRGQQVTLRCSSQSGHNTVSWYQQALGQGPQFIFQYYREEENGRGNFPPRFSGLQFPNYSSELNVNALELDDSALYLCASSLGGTGIQETQYFGPGTRLLVL.

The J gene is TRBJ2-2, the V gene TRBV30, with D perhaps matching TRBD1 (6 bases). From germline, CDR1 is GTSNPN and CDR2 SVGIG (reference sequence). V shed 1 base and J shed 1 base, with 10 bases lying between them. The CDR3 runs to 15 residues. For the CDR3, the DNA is TGTGCCTGGAGTGGATGGGGGCTGAACACCGGGGAGCTGTTTTTT. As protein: CAWSGWGLNTGELFF.

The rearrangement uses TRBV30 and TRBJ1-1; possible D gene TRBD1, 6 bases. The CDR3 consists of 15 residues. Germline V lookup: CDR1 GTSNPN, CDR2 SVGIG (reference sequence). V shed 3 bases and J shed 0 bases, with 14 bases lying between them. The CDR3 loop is CAWSLTGTLNTEAFF. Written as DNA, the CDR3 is TGTGCCTGGAGCCTAACCGGGACACTGAACACTGAAGCTTTCTTT. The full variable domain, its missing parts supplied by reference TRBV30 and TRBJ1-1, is SQTIHQWPATLVQPVGSPLSLECTVEGTSNPNLYWYRQAAGRGLQLLFYSVGIGQISSEVPQNLSASRPQDRQFILSSKKLLLSDSGFYLCAWSLTGTLNTEAFFGQGTRLTVV.

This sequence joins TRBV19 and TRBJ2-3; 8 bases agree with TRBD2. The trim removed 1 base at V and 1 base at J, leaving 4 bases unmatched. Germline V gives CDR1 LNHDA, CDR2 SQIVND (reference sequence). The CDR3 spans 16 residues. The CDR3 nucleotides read TGTGCCAGTAGTATAGTAGCGGGATGGGGCACAGATACGCAGTATTTT. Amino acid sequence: CASSIVAGWGTDTQYF.

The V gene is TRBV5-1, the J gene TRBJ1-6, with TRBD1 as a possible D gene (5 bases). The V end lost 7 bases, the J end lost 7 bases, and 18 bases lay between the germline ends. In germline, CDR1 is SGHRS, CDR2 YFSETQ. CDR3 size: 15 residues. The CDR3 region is CASGASRDSNSPLHF. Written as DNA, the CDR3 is TGCGCCAGCGGAGCATCCAGGGATTCCAATTCACCCCTCCACTTT.

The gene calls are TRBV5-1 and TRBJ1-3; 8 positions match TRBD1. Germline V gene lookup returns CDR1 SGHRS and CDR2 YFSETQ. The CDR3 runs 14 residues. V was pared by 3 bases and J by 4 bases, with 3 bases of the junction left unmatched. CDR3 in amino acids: CASSSGQVGNTIYF. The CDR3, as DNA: TGCGCCAGCAGCTCGGGACAGGTGGGAAACACCATATATTTT.

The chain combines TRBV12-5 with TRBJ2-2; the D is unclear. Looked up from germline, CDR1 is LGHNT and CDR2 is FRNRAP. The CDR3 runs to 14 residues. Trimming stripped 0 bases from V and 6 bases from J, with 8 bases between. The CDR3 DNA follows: TGTGCTAGTGGTTTGGTACAAGTATCCGGGGAGCTGTTTTTT. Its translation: CASGLVQVSGELFF.

CDR3 DNA: TGTGCCAGTAGTATATTTGGACAGGGGAGAAATCAGCCCCAGCATTTT. Protein product: CASSIFGQGRNQPQHF. The chain joins TRBV19 to TRBJ1-5; 9 bases line up with TRBD1. The V and J ends lost 2 bases and 4 bases, in that order; junction bases with no gene match: 6. The length of the CDR3 is 16 residues. Germline loops: CDR1 LNHDA, CDR2 SQIVND (reference sequence).

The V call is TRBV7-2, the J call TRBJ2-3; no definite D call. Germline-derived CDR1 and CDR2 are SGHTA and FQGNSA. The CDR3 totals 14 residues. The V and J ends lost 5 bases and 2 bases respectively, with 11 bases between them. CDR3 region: CASSPGRATDTQYF. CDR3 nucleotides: TGTGCCAGCAGCCCAGGTAGAGCCACAGATACGCAGTATTTT.